The 27 T cell receptor beta chains given below trace back to one sample, sequenced in a study of T-cell memory formation after mild COVID-19. TCRdb called the 5' RACE reads again in MiXCR, with one record for every CDR3 protein. The sample includes hundreds of thousands of distinct CDR3 sequences, 23% of them seen just once. Specimen: PBMCs or a T cell subset sorted from them (not recorded which). The receptors here all came from an adult woman who had mild COVID-19 (a few samples of this study predate the infection). Cell type and time point are not known.

This clonotype was seen a few times. In nucleotides, the CDR3 is TGTGCCAGCAGGCGAGCGGGGGGGCCGGGAGAGACCCAGTACTTC. Amino acids: CASRRAGGPGETQYF. The genes are TRBV7-6 and TRBJ2-5, with 10 bases aligning to TRBD2. Germline V lookup: CDR1 SGHVS, CDR2 FNYEAQ. V dropped 6 bases and J dropped 4; count of bases not matched to a gene: 8. This CDR3 is 15 amino acids long.

This clonotype was seen only a few times. This chain uses TRBV6-2 or TRBV6-3 with TRBJ1-1; 9 positions agree with TRBD1. Germline V CDR1 and CDR2: MNHEY, SVGEGT. V was clipped by 2 bases and J by 1 base; unmatched bases: 8. CDR3 length equals 17 residues. Written as DNA, the CDR3 is TGTGCCAGCAGTTACCGTCCCGGGACAGGGCCGAACACTGAAGCTTTCTTT. The encoded protein is CASSYRPGTGPNTEAFF.

This clonotype was observed a handful of times. The chain joins TRBV4-2 to TRBJ2-3; 8 bases are a match to TRBD1. This CDR3 contains 14 residues. V dropped 1 base and J dropped 4; count of bases not matched to a gene: 1. Germline CDR1 reads LGHNA; CDR2 reads YNFKEQ. This CDR3 reads CASSQGTGPDTQYF. The DNA of the CDR3 is TGTGCCAGCAGCCAAGGGACAGGGCCAGATACGCAGTATTTT.

The chain employs TRBV7-9 and TRBJ2-7; D gene ambiguous. The germline V and J ends were trimmed by 0 bases and 3 bases, with 12 bases remaining between them. This CDR3 has 15 amino acids. From germline, CDR1 is SEHNR and CDR2 FQNEAQ (reference sequence). CDR3 sequence: CASSLARSRYYEQYF. Written as DNA, the CDR3 is TGTGCCAGCAGCTTAGCTAGGTCAAGGTACTACGAGCAGTACTTC. Full variable domain (outside the CDR3, taken from reference TRBV7-9 and TRBJ2-7): DTGVSQNPRHKITKRGQNVTFRCDPISEHNRLYWYRQTLGQGPEFLTYFQNEAQLEKSRLLSDRFSAERPKGSFSTLEIQRTEQGDSAMYLCASSLARSRYYEQYFGPGTRLTVT.

This chain joins TRBV6-5 and TRBJ1-5; D remains unclear. The CDR3 loop spans 15 amino acids. Germline CDR1 reads MNHEY; CDR2 reads SVGAGI. V was cut by 5 bases and J by 5 bases, with 16 bases left in between. The CDR3 reads CASSPGSPPYQPQHF. The CDR3 DNA reads as TGTGCCAGCAGTCCTGGGTCCCCTCCCTATCAGCCCCAGCATTTT.

The V gene is TRBV12-3 or TRBV12-4, the J gene TRBJ2-2, with D tentatively TRBD1 or TRBD2 (5 bases each). The CDR3 extends over 17 amino acids. V dropped 5 bases and J dropped 4 bases, with 20 bases sitting between them. The DNA for the CDR3 is TGTGCCAGCAGTCCTTCTCGGGGCCGTCTTAGCACCGGGGAGCTGTTTTTT. It yields the protein CASSPSRGRLSTGELFF.

The chain links TRBV7-2 to TRBJ2-5; 8 bases match TRBD1. Germline loops: CDR1 SGHTA, CDR2 FQGNSA. This CDR3 contains 14 residues. V trimming: 5 bases; J trimming: 2 bases; junction bases outside the gene matches: 4. CDR3 coding DNA: TGTGCCAGCAGCAATAACAGGGGGCAAGAGACCCAGTACTTC. Protein sequence: CASSNNRGQETQYF.

This clonotype was seen a few times. V gene TRBV6-5 combines with J gene TRBJ2-3, with TRBD2 matching 9 bases. The V segment lost 6 bases and the J segment 0 bases; nucleotides outside the gene matches: 4. The germline V gene encodes CDR1 MNHEY and CDR2 SVGAGI. The CDR3 is 15 residues long. DNA for the CDR3: TGTGCCAGCAGGCTAGCGGGAACTAGCACAGATACGCAGTATTTT. Encoded protein: CASRLAGTSTDTQYF.

This rearrangement joins TRBV29-1 to TRBJ2-3, with D hard to call. The germline gives CDR1 SQVTM, CDR2 ANQGSEA. V was clipped by 1 base and J by 0 bases, with 2 bases between them. This CDR3 spans 12 amino acids. The CDR3 DNA reads as TGCAGCGTTGAAGGTAGCACAGATACGCAGTATTTT. This encodes CSVEGSTDTQYF.

The chain has TRBV4-3 and TRBJ2-1, with a possible D match to TRBD2 (6 bases). Germline V gives CDR1 LGHNA, CDR2 YSLEER. The CDR3 spans 16 residues. The V end was cut by 0 bases, the J end by 5 bases, with 14 bases between. CDR3 amino acids: CASSQETLASNNEQFF. CDR3 sequence (DNA): TGCGCCAGCAGCCAAGAGACTCTAGCGTCGAACAATGAGCAGTTCTTC.

This clonotype was picked up a small number of times. The rearrangement joins TRBV4-2 to TRBJ2-5; the match to TRBD1 covers 10 bases. CDR1 and CDR2 from the germline V gene are LGHNA and YNFKEQ. The CDR3 runs 17 residues. J gave up 5 bases and V 1 base, and 10 bases lay outside the gene matches. CDR3 bases: TGTGCCAGCAGCCAAGGGTTGGACAGGGGGATATCGGAGACCCAGTACTTC. This gives the protein CASSQGLDRGISETQYF.

The chain links TRBV29-1 to TRBJ2-3; D remains ambiguous. Germline CDR1 is SQVTM and CDR2 is ANQGSEA. V lost 0 bases and J 0 bases, leaving 13 bases between the germline ends. CDR3 size: 16 residues. This CDR3 is CSVEDHSGRSTDTQYF. DNA for the CDR3: TGCAGCGTTGAAGATCATAGTGGCCGTAGCACAGATACGCAGTATTTT.

This clonotype has more than one count but fewer than ten. The chain recombines TRBV20-1 with TRBJ2-1, with D tentatively TRBD1 (6 bases). The length of the CDR3 is 15 residues. Germline-derived CDR1 and CDR2 are DFQATT and SNEGSKA (reference sequence). With 0 bases removed from V and 7 bases from J, the gap between germline ends came to 16 bases. The CDR3 protein is CSARDGQLRGNEQFF. The CDR3 nucleotides are TGCAGTGCTAGAGATGGCCAACTTAGGGGGAATGAGCAGTTCTTC.

As to this clonotype: The junction differs from germline at one of its ends, possibly a read error. The CDR3 reads CASSLAQGLNEKLSF. DNA for the CDR3: TGCGCCAGCAGCTTGGCGCAGGGTCTTAATGAAAAACTGTCTTTT. V gene TRBV5-1 combines with J gene TRBJ1-4, with D possibly being TRBD1 (5 bases). Looked up from germline, CDR1 is SGHRS and CDR2 is YFSETQ. This CDR3 is built from 15 residues. The whole variable domain, remainder taken from reference TRBV5-1 and TRBJ1-4, is KAGVTQTPRYLIKTRGQQVTLSCSPISGHRSVSWYQQTPGQGLQFLFEYFSETQRNKGNFPGRFSGRQFSNSRSEMNVSTLELGDSALYLCASSLAQGLNEKLSFGSGTQLSVL.

V usage is TRBV24-1 and J usage is TRBJ2-3; possible D gene TRBD1, 6 bases. Germline CDR1 is KGHDR and CDR2 is SFDVKD. The CDR3 extends over 17 amino acids. Deletions cut 3 bases from V and 4 bases from J, with 19 bases between. The CDR3 sequence: CATSDPRKGGRSDTQYF. Written as DNA, the CDR3 is TGTGCCACCAGTGATCCTCGAAAAGGGGGAAGGTCAGATACGCAGTATTTT.

The chain is built from TRBV11-2 and TRBJ1-6; D not resolved. CDR3 length: 15 residues. The germline V gene has CDR1 SGHAT and CDR2 FQNNGV. The V end lost 4 bases, the J end lost 8 bases, and 15 bases lay between the germline ends. CDR3 in amino acids: CASSSVRGMDSPLHF. CDR3 in DNA: TGTGCCAGCAGCTCCGTGCGAGGAATGGATTCACCCCTCCACTTT.

In its sample, this clonotype was seen many times. The chain has TRBV27 and TRBJ1-1, with TRBD1 as a possible D gene (6 bases). This CDR3 has 14 amino acids. CDR1 is MNHEY, CDR2 SMNVEV, per germline (reference sequence). V lost 2 bases to trimming and J lost 4 bases, with 11 bases between them. The CDR3 nucleotides are TGTGCCAGCAGTTTACTGGGGGCGGGCACTGAAGCTTTCTTT. This sequence encodes CASSLLGAGTEAFF.

The chain couples TRBV5-4 to TRBJ2-7; D is undetermined. CDR3 length equals 13 residues. From germline, CDR1 is SGHNT and CDR2 YYREEE (reference sequence). Trimming left V 4 bases short and J 0 bases short, with 8 bases between. The DNA of the CDR3 is TGTGCCAGCAGCGTCCGCAACTCCTACGAGCAGTACTTC. Its translation is CASSVRNSYEQYF. Based on the CDR3 plus reference TRBV5-4 and TRBJ2-7, the full variable domain is ETGVTQSPTHLIKTRGQQVTLRCSSQSGHNTVSWYQQALGQGPQFIFQYYREEENGRGNFPPRFSGLQFPNYSSELNVNALELDDSALYLCASSVRNSYEQYFGPGTRLTVT.

The chain recombines TRBV20-1 with TRBJ2-7, with a possible D match to TRBD2 (7 bases). The CDR3 totals 13 residues. Germline lookup yields CDR1 DFQATT and CDR2 SNEGSKA (reference sequence). V was trimmed by 5 bases and J by 7 bases, leaving 18 bases between them. The CDR3 sequence: CSAPGRGNLEQYF. In DNA, the CDR3 is TGCAGTGCTCCAGGGAGGGGGAATTTGGAGCAGTACTTC.

This clonotype was picked up a small number of times. The rearrangement uses TRBV4-1 and TRBJ2-5, with D unclear. This CDR3 has 15 residues. Germline-derived CDR1 and CDR2 are MGHRA and YSYEKL. Trimming took off 0 bases at V and 0 bases at J, with 8 bases between the two ends. In DNA form, the CDR3 reads TGCGCCAGCAGCCAAGAGCTACAATACCAAGAGACCCAGTACTTC. It encodes CASSQELQYQETQYF.

CDR3 sequence reads: CASSSGTSGVPYNEQFF. The CDR3 bases are TGTGCCAGCAGTAGTGGGACTAGCGGGGTTCCCTACAATGAGCAGTTCTTC. The chain joins TRBV12-3 or TRBV12-4 to TRBJ2-1, with 13 bases lining up with TRBD2. The V and J ends lost 5 bases and 2 bases, in that order; junction bases with no gene match: 6. The CDR3 length is 17 residues.

The chain uses TRBV5-1 and TRBJ2-1; TRBD2 might be the D (6 bases). CDR1 and CDR2 (germline): SGHRS, YFSETQ. The V and J ends lost 0 bases and 5 bases respectively, with 12 bases between them. The CDR3 runs 15 residues. The CDR3 region is CASSLAGDFDNEQFF. The CDR3, as DNA: TGCGCCAGCAGCTTGGCCGGGGACTTTGACAATGAGCAGTTCTTC.

This clonotype was recorded a few times. CDR3 coding DNA: TGTGCCAGCAGCTCTCCCTCGACAGCCGAAGAGACCCAGTACTTC. It encodes CASSSPSTAEETQYF. The rearrangement joins TRBV7-2 to TRBJ2-5; tentative D call: TRBD1 (5 bases). V gave up 4 bases and J gave up 3 bases, with 15 bases separating them. Germline V gives CDR1 SGHTA, CDR2 FQGNSA. The CDR3 contains 15 residues.

The chain employs TRBV12-2 and TRBJ2-5; the table's D call, TRBD1, has no DNA check behind it. TRBV12-2 is given as a pseudogene. The CDR3 runs to 21 residues. The CDR3 protein is CASRPRPHPRDAGEGGETQYF. CDR3 coding DNA: TGTGCAAGTCGCCCACGCCCCCACCCACGAGATGCGGGAGAAGGGGGAGAGACCCAGTACTTC.

This clonotype was seen only a few times. V usage is TRBV7-8 and J usage is TRBJ2-2; 8 bases are a match to TRBD1. Per germline, CDR1 SGHVS and CDR2 FQNEAQ. Trimming removed 5 bases from V and 8 bases from J; junction bases left unmatched: 7. The CDR3 is 14 amino acids. CDR3 sequence: CASSRTGLTGELFF. DNA of the CDR3: TGTGCCAGCAGCCGGACAGGGCTAACAGGGGAGCTGTTTTTT.

The rearrangement joins TRBV5-1 to TRBJ2-1; 12 nucleotides agree with TRBD1. V was clipped by 4 bases and J by 12 bases; unmatched bases: 14. This CDR3 comprises 16 residues. Germline V gene lookup returns CDR1 SGHRS and CDR2 YFSETQ. The CDR3 loop reads CASSPFGDRGLMGQFF. The CDR3 DNA sequence: TGCGCCAGCAGCCCCTTTGGGGACAGGGGGCTAATGGGGCAGTTCTTC. Full variable domain (missing parts from reference TRBV5-1 and TRBJ2-1): KAGVTQTPRYLIKTRGQQVTLSCSPISGHRSVSWYQQTPGQGLQFLFEYFSETQRNKGNFPGRFSGRQFSNSRSEMNVSTLELGDSALYLCASSPFGDRGLMGQFFGPGTRLTVL.

A note on this clonotype: Its ends do not fully match the called genes, so a read error is possible. The chain is built from TRBV12-3 or TRBV12-4 and TRBJ1-2, with TRBD1 identical over 7 bases. CDR3 length equals 14 residues. For the CDR3, the DNA is TGTGCCAGCAGTTTAGCTACCCCCCCCGGGACAGCAACGTTC. Protein sequence: CASSLATPPGTATF.